Detailed here is one T cell receptor beta chain. The identical CDR3 is also encoded by other nucleotide sequences in the sample. Assay used: immunoSEQ multiplex PCR; TCRdb lists only in-frame clones, some missing. The data contain 300,000 or so clones, 70% to 90% of them singletons. This entry comes from a study of blood T cell repertoires in COVID-19. This CDR3 region has 14 residues. V was pared by 0 bases and J by 0 bases, with 4 bases between. Per germline, CDR1 SGHRS and CDR2 YFSETQ. The sample consisted of peripheral blood. The TCR comes from a woman aged 25 to 39 who had recovered from COVID-19. V gene TRBV5-1 combines with J gene TRBJ1-3; D unresolved. CDR3 in DNA: TGCGCCAGCAGCTTGGGAGGCTCTGGAAACACCATATATTTT. Its protein product is CASSLGGSGNTIYF.